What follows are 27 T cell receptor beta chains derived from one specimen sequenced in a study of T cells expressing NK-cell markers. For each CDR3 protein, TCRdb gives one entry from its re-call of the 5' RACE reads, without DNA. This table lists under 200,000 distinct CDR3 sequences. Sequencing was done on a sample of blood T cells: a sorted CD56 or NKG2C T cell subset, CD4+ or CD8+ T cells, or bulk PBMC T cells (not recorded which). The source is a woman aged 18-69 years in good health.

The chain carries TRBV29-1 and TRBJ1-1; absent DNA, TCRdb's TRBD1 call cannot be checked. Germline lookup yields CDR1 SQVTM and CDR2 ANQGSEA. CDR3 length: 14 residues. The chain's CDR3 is CSVDLAGYGTEAFF.

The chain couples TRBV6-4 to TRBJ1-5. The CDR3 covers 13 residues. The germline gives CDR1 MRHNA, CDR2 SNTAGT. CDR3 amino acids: CASSVSEGQPQHF.

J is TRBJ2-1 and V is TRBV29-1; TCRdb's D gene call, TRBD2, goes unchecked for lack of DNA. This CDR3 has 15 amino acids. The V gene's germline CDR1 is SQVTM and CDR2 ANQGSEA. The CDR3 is CSVDSRTSLYNEQFF.

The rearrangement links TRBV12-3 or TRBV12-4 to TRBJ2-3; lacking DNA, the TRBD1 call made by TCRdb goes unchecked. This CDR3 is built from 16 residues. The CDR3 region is CASSPPGTGSVDTQYF.

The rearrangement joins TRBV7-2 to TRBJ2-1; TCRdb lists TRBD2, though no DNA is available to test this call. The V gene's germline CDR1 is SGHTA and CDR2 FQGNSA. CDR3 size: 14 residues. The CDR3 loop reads CASSSGLLLGEQFF.

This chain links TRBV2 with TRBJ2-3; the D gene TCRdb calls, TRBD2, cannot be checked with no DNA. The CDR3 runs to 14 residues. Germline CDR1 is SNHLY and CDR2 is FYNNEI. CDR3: CASSGEDYSDTQYF.

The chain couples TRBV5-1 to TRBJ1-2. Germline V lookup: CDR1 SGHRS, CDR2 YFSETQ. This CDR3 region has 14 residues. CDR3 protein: CASSLVRQGHGYTF.

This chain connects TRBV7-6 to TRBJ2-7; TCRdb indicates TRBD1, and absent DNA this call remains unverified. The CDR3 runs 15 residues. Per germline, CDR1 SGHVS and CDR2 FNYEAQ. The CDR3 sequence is CASSPTTGGAYEQYF.

CDR3 protein: CSARHSGKSTDTQYF. This chain uses TRBV20-1 with TRBJ2-3; absent DNA, TCRdb's TRBD2 call cannot be checked. CDR3 length: 15 amino acids. CDR1 and CDR2 (germline): DFQATT, SNEGSKA (reference sequence).

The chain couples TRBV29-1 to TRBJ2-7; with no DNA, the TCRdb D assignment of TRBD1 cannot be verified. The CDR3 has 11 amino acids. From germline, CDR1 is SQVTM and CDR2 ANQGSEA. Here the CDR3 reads CSVGTGYEQYF.

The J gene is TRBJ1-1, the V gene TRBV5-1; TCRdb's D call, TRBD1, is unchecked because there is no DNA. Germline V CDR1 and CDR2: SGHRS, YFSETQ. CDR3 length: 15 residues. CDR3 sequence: CASTPLQGAGTEAFF.

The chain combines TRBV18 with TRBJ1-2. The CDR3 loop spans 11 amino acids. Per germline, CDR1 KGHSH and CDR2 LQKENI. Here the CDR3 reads CASSREEVYTF.

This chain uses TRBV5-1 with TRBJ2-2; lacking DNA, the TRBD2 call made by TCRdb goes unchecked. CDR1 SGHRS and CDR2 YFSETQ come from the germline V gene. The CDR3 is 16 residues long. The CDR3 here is CASSLGSSLGTGELFF.

The CDR3 sequence is CASSPTDWHGELFF. The V gene is TRBV3-1, the J gene TRBJ2-2. Germline-derived CDR1 and CDR2 are LGHDT and YNNKEL (reference sequence). The CDR3 is made up of 14 amino acids.

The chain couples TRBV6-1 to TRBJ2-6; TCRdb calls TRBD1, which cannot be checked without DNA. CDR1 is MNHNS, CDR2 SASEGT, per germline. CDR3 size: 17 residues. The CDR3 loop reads CASSSGTGGSGANVLTF.

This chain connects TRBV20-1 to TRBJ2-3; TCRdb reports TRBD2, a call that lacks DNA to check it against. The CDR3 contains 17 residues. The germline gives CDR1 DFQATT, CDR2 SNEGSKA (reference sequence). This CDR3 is CSASLAGAKGGTDTQYF.

The CDR3 loop reads CASSFTGTSGSSYEQYF. The chain joins TRBV12-3 or TRBV12-4 to TRBJ2-7; TCRdb picks TRBD2, but there is no DNA to check that call. CDR3 length: 17 amino acids.

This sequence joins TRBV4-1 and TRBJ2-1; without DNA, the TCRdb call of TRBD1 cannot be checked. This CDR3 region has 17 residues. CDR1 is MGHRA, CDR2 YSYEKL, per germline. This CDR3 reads CASSPGPTTKYYNEQFF.

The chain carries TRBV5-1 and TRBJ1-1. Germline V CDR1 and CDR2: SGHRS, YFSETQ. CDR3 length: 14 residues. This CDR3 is CASSLGAGSTEAFF.

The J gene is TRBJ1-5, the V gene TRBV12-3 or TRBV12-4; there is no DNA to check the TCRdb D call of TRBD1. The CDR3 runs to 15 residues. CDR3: CASSLVTGGNQPQHF.

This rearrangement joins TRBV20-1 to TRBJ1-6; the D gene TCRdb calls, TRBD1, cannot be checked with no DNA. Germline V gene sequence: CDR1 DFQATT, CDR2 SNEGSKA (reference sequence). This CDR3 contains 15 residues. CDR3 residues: CSAFPGQGAGSPLHF.

CDR3 in amino acids: CASSFLTGGLNTEAFF. The genes are TRBV5-1 and TRBJ1-1. Germline loops: CDR1 SGHRS, CDR2 YFSETQ. The CDR3 extends over 16 amino acids.

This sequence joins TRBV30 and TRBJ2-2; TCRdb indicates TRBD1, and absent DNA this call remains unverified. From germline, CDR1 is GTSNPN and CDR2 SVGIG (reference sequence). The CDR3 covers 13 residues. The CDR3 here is CAWGRQSGGELFF. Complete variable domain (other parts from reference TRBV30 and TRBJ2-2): SQTIHQWPATLVQPVGSPLSLECTVEGTSNPNLYWYRQAAGRGLQLLFYSVGIGQISSEVPQNLSASRPQDRQFILSSKKLLLSDSGFYLCAWGRQSGGELFFGEGSRLTVL.

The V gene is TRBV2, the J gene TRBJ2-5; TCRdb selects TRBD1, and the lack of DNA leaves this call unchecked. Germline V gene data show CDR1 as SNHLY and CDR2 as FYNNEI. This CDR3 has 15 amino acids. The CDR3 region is CASGGQRGSQETQYF. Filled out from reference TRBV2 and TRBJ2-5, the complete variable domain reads EPEVTQTPSHQVTQMGQEVILRCVPISNHLYFYWYRQILGQKVEFLVSFYNNEISEKSEIFDDQFSVERPDGSNFTLKIRSTKLEDSAMYFCASGGQRGSQETQYFGPGTRLLVL.

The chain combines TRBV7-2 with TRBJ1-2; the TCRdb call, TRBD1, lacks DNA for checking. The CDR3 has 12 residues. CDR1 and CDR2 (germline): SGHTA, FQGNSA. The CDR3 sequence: CASLDRGYGYTF.

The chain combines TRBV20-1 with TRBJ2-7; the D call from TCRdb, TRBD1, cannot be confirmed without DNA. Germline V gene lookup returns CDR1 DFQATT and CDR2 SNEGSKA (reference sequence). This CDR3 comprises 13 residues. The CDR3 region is CSATRDRGQEQYF.

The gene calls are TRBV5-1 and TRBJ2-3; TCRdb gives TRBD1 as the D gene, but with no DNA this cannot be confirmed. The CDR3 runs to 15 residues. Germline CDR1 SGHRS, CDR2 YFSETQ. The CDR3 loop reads CASFPDGGSTDTQYF.